The 22 T cell receptor beta chains below all came from one sample that was sequenced in a study of post-analysis software for immune sequencing data. Findings and caveats of the study: Among roughly five TRBV segments more frequent in patients than controls were TRBV5-6, TRBV5-1 and TRBV20-1.

Unique molecular identifiers had been added to the TCR beta cDNA libraries. Via MiXCR, TCRdb re-called the PCR reads, giving one row per CDR3 protein. The table records some 890,000 distinct CDR3 sequences, roughly 58% of them present only once. These receptors' targets are unknown. The sequenced sample consisted of blood. These receptors originate from a girl aged 10-17 years with multiple sclerosis.

This clonotype was picked up a small number of times. This chain links TRBV5-1 with TRBJ2-6, with 9 bases identical to TRBD1. CDR3 length equals 17 residues. CDR1 is SGHRS and CDR2 is YFSETQ in the germline V gene. J was trimmed by 0 bases and V by 4 bases; bases with no gene match: 5. CDR3 in amino acids: CASSPPGQGSGANVLTF. The CDR3 DNA follows: TGCGCCAGCAGCCCCCCGGGACAGGGCTCTGGGGCCAACGTCCTGACTTTC.

V usage is TRBV12-3 or TRBV12-4 and J usage is TRBJ2-4, with 8 bases fitting TRBD2. There are 15 residues in the CDR3. V lost 3 bases to trimming and J lost 4 bases; unmatched junction nucleotides: 5. In DNA form, the CDR3 reads TGTGCCAGCAGTTTTACAGCGGGGGCAAAAAACATTCAGTACTTC. Translated, it gives CASSFTAGAKNIQYF.

V and J are TRBV4-1 and TRBJ2-5; a possible D gene is TRBD2 (5 bases). V was clipped by 1 base and J by 5 bases, with 11 bases between them. The germline gives CDR1 MGHRA, CDR2 YSYEKL. The CDR3 spans 14 residues. In nucleotides, the CDR3 is TGCGCCAGCAGCCAAGCTGGACTTGGGGAGACCCAGTACTTC. Its translation: CASSQAGLGETQYF.

The rearrangement links TRBV25-1 to TRBJ2-6; no clear D gene. The CDR3 runs 11 residues. V was pared by 6 bases and J by 11 bases, with 8 bases between. Per germline, CDR1 MGHDK and CDR2 SYGVNS. The CDR3 region has the DNA TGTGCCAGCAGCCCCGGTGACGTCCTGACTTTC. Translated, it gives CASSPGDVLTF.

A few counts support this clonotype. The V and J genes are TRBV4-2 and TRBJ1-1; D gene ambiguous. The germline V and J ends were trimmed by 0 bases and 5 bases, with 13 bases remaining between them. Per germline, CDR1 LGHNA and CDR2 YNFKEQ. The CDR3 length is 15 residues. The CDR3 loop reads CASSQETFVGTEAFF. CDR3 nucleotide sequence: TGTGCCAGCAGCCAAGAGACATTTGTGGGTACTGAAGCTTTCTTT.

There are many counts of this clonotype. The CDR3 nucleotides are TGTGCCAGCAGTTTACAGGGGGAGCAGTACTTC. It translates to CASSLQGEQYF. The chain employs TRBV28 and TRBJ2-5; the match to TRBD1 covers 7 bases. This CDR3 comprises 11 residues. V gave up 2 bases and J gave up 11 bases; unmatched junction bases: 2. Germline CDR1 is MDHEN and CDR2 is SYDVKM.

In this sample, this clonotype turned up a few times. The chain employs TRBV7-8 and TRBJ2-3, with D perhaps assigned TRBD1 or TRBD2 (6 bases each). In germline, CDR1 is SGHVS, CDR2 FQNEAQ. V lost 2 bases and J lost 3, with 15 bases in between. CDR3 length equals 16 residues. CDR3 amino acids: CASSLLGAGGTDTQYF. Written as DNA, the CDR3 is TGTGCCAGCAGCTTATTGGGGGCTGGGGGGACAGATACGCAGTATTTT.

This clonotype was counted a few times. J is TRBJ2-5 and V is TRBV6-5, with 7 bases lining up with TRBD2. Trimming at V came to 8 bases and at J to 5 bases, leaving 5 bases not matched to a gene. The CDR3 contains 12 residues. Germline-derived CDR1 and CDR2 are MNHEY and SVGAGI. The CDR3 here is CASQGTTETQYF. In nucleotides, the CDR3 is TGTGCCAGCCAAGGGACTACCGAGACCCAGTACTTC.

The rearrangement uses TRBV29-1 and TRBJ1-1; the D gene is possibly TRBD1 (5 bases). V was cut by 3 bases and J by 7 bases, with 18 bases left in between. In germline, CDR1 is SQVTM, CDR2 ANQGSEA. The CDR3 covers 14 residues. In DNA form, the CDR3 reads TGCAGCGTTGAGAAAGGAGGCAGGGTCGATGAAGCTTTCTTT. It is translated as CSVEKGGRVDEAFF.

The genes are TRBV6-5 and TRBJ1-1; 8 bases align to TRBD1. The CDR3 sequence is 14 residues long. Germline V gives CDR1 MNHEY, CDR2 SVGAGI. Trimming at V came to 4 bases and at J to 3 bases, leaving 4 bases not matched to a gene. The CDR3 here is CASSFRGPDTEAFF. For the CDR3, the DNA is TGTGCCAGCAGTTTCAGGGGGCCGGACACTGAAGCTTTCTTT.

In this sample, this clonotype turned up a few times. The chain combines TRBV29-1 with TRBJ2-1, with 8 positions matching TRBD2. Germline CDR1 reads SQVTM; CDR2 reads ANQGSEA. This CDR3 is 13 amino acids long. J was trimmed by 8 bases and V by 4 bases; bases with no gene match: 7. As DNA, the CDR3 is TGCAGCGTTGGGACTAGCCCCTTGGATGAGCAGTTCTTC. The encoded protein is CSVGTSPLDEQFF.

V gene TRBV6-5 combines with J gene TRBJ1-2, with D possibly TRBD1 on 6 matching bases. The V end was cut by 7 bases, the J end by 8 bases, with 11 bases between. The CDR3 extends over 11 amino acids. Germline loops: CDR1 MNHEY, CDR2 SVGAGI. CDR3 in amino acids: CASTGGEGYTF. The DNA for the CDR3 is TGTGCCAGCACGGGGGGCGAGGGCTACACCTTC.

A word on this clonotype: One end of the junction varies from germline; a read error may be responsible. The CDR3 sequence: CASSLRGHHSYEQYF. CDR3 nucleotide sequence: TGCGCCAGCAGCTTGAGAGGACACCACTCCTACGAGCAGTACTTC. V and J are TRBV5-5 and TRBJ2-5, with a weak D call TRBD1 (5 bases). TRBJ2-7 matches the DNA end more closely, so the J call is doubtful. Germline V CDR1 and CDR2: SGHKS, YYEKEE (reference sequence). The CDR3 extends over 15 amino acids.

The DNA of the CDR3 is TGTGCCAGCAGCTCGGACAGGGCCGGCAATCAGCCCCAGCATTTT. Its protein is CASSSDRAGNQPQHF. The chain uses TRBV6-6 and TRBJ1-5, with TRBD1 matching over 8 bases. Germline CDR1 and CDR2: MNHNY and SVGAGI (reference sequence). CDR3 length: 15 residues. V lost 6 bases, J lost 2 bases, and 6 bases stayed unmatched.

The V call is TRBV12-3 or TRBV12-4, the J call TRBJ2-5; no clear D gene. This CDR3 comprises 11 residues. V dropped 6 bases and J dropped 5 bases, with 7 bases sitting between them. CDR3 region: CASRYEETQYF. For the CDR3, the DNA is TGTGCCAGCAGATACGAGGAGACCCAGTACTTC.

The chain couples TRBV7-2 to TRBJ2-7, with D maybe TRBD2 (6 bases). The CDR3 extends over 15 amino acids. The V gene lost 1 base and the J gene lost 5 bases, with 15 bases spanning the gap. Germline V gene data show CDR1 as SGHTA and CDR2 as FQGNSA. CDR3 DNA sequence: TGTGCCAGCAGCTTAGAACCGGGAGCTCGCCACGAGCAGTACTTC. Its translation is CASSLEPGARHEQYF.

This clonotype was found once. This chain uses TRBV20-1 with TRBJ1-2; D possibly corresponds to TRBD1 (6 bases). The germline gives CDR1 DFQATT, CDR2 SNEGSKA (reference sequence). V lost 6 bases to trimming and J lost 4 bases, with 15 bases between them. The CDR3 is 13 residues long. The CDR3 here is CSAPEGGGYGYTF. The CDR3 DNA is TGCAGTGCCCCGGAAGGAGGGGGCTATGGCTACACCTTC.

CDR3 loop: CASGPDRGDGYTF. Here the CDR3 DNA reads TGTGCCAGCGGCCCAGACAGGGGAGATGGCTACACCTTC. This chain joins TRBV12-3 or TRBV12-4 and TRBJ1-2; 8 bases line up with TRBD1. The CDR3 length is 13 residues. Unmatched junction bases numbered 8, after V lost 8 bases and J lost 6 bases.

This chain links TRBV7-2 with TRBJ2-2, with unresolved D. CDR3 size: 13 residues. Trimming removed 5 bases at V and 7 bases at J, with 11 bases between. The germline V gene has CDR1 SGHTA and CDR2 FQGNSA. The CDR3, as DNA: TGTGCCAGCAGCGCCACGGCCCTCGGGGAGCTGTTTTTT. This encodes CASSATALGELFF.

V is TRBV29-1 and J is TRBJ2-7; unclear D gene. The CDR3 runs to 13 residues. Trimming shortened V by 4 bases and J by 1 base, and 11 bases separated the two germline ends. CDR1 SQVTM and CDR2 ANQGSEA come from the germline V gene. The CDR3 DNA reads TGCAGCGTTGCCACCCTTAAATCCTACGAGCAGTACTTC. Its translation is CSVATLKSYEQYF.

This clonotype has a handful of counts. J is TRBJ1-2 and V is TRBV7-2; possibly TRBD1 for D (5 bases). Germline-derived CDR1 and CDR2 are SGHTA and FQGNSA. Between the trimmed V and J ends, which lost 5 bases and 5 bases, there was a span of 12 bases. This CDR3 is built from 13 residues. This CDR3 reads CASSKGTSYGYTF. Here the CDR3 DNA reads TGTGCCAGCAGCAAGGGGACGTCTTATGGCTACACCTTC.

The gene calls are TRBV6-5 and TRBJ2-5; weak D call: TRBD2 (5 bases). V lost 0 bases, J lost 4 bases, and 12 bases lay in between. CDR3 size: 15 residues. Per germline, CDR1 MNHEY and CDR2 SVGAGI. As DNA, the CDR3 is TGTGCCAGCAGTTACTCGCGGGCTGTCGGAGAGACCCAGTACTTC. It codes for CASSYSRAVGETQYF.